Given below is one TCR beta chain in context. Its antigen is still unknown. The record originates from a study of cytomegalovirus exposure and HLA in healthy donors. Overall study results and limits: In vitro, three CMV-associated chains proved specific for CMV antigens.

It was the roughly 110-subject validation cohort, separate from the roughly 700-subject first cohort, to which the donors belonged. Libraries were prepared by immunoSEQ multiplex PCR; TCRdb keeps only in-frame clonotypes and omits some of them. The sample yields about 120,000 clones, around 90% seen once. The sequence derives from a woman between 18 and 29 years old in good health and CMV-seronegative. Sample: PBMCs.

The CDR3 region has the DNA TGTGCCAGCAGCTTGGATCCAGGGGGTATAACTGAAGCTTTCTTT. It encodes CASSLDPGGITEAFF. The chain employs TRBV7-3 and TRBJ1-1; 7 bases align to TRBD1. Germline-derived CDR1 and CDR2 are SGHTA and FQGTGA. There are 15 residues in the CDR3. With 3 bases clipped from V and 5 bases from J, the junction kept 9 bases outside the gene matches.